The clone carrying this T cell receptor beta chain has ten or more counts. Its antigen is not known. This sample is part of a study of neurological immune-mediated disorders. Study details: Secondary progressive cases numbered 3 among the roughly 35 multiple sclerosis patients, while the other 31 were relapsing-remitting. Findings of the study overall: The multiple sclerosis repertoire cluster had no association with any clinical or MRI feature. Sharing of CDR3 amino acid sequences among expanded clones across subjects was absent, suggesting private repertoires in all groups.

Germline-derived CDR1 and CDR2 are ENHRY and SYGVKD. The CDR3 length is 11 residues. Trimming left V 7 bases short and J 3 bases short, with 6 bases between. Via MiXCR, TCRdb re-called the 5' RACE reads, giving one row per CDR3 protein. The table records tens of thousands of distinct CDR3 sequences, roughly 4.8% of them present only once. This receptor was identified in a man younger than 40 with multiple sclerosis. The chain couples TRBV10-3 to TRBJ1-1; D unresolved. The sample was PBMCs. The CDR3: CAITGDTEAFF. The DNA of the CDR3 is TGTGCCATCACCGGGGACACTGAAGCTTTCTTT.